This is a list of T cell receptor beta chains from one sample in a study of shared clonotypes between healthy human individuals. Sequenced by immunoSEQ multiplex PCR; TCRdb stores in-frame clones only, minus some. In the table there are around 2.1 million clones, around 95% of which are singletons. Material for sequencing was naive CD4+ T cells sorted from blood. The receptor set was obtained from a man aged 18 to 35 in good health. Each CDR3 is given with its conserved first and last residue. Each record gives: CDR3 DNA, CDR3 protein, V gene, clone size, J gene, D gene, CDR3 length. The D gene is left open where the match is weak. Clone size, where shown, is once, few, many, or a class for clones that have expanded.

DNA: TGTGCCAGTAGGACAGGGACAAATCAGCCCCAGCATTTT
CDR3: CASRTGTNQPQHF
V: TRBV19
size: few
J: TRBJ1-5
D: TRBD1
length: 13

DNA: TGTGCCAGCTGGCAAGGGGTAGGTCAGCCCCAGCATTTT
CDR3: CASWQGVGQPQHF
V: TRBV6-5
size: -
J: TRBJ1-5
D: -
length: 13

DNA: TGTGCCAGCAGCGGTATGAGCCAAACCTACGAGCAGTACTTC
CDR3: CASSGMSQTYEQYF
V: TRBV9
size: -
J: TRBJ2-7
D: -
length: 14

DNA: TGTGCCTGGAAGTCTGAGGTATCCTACGAGCAGTACTTC
CDR3: CAWKSEVSYEQYF
V: TRBV30
size: -
J: TRBJ2-7
D: -
length: 13

DNA: TGTGCCAGCAGGACCGGGACAGGCGATTCACCCCTCCACTTT
CDR3: CASRTGTGDSPLHF
V: TRBV6-1
size: -
J: TRBJ1-6
D: TRBD1
length: 14

DNA: TGTGCCAGCAGCTTATTGGACAGGGCCACTGAAGCTTTCTTT
CDR3: CASSLLDRATEAFF
V: TRBV11-2
size: -
J: TRBJ1-1
D: TRBD1
length: 14

DNA: TGTGCCAGCAGCTTGGACAGGGGGGATCAGCCCCAGCATTTT
CDR3: CASSLDRGDQPQHF
V: TRBV7-9
size: -
J: TRBJ1-5
D: TRBD1
length: 14

DNA: TGTGCCAGCTCGCTCACAGGGGAAGAGCAGTACTTC
CDR3: CASSLTGEEQYF
V: TRBV18
size: -
J: TRBJ2-7
D: TRBD1
length: 12

DNA: TGTGCCAGCAGTTACCTGGGACAGGGTAATGAGCAGTTCTTC
CDR3: CASSYLGQGNEQFF
V: TRBV6-5
size: -
J: TRBJ2-1
D: TRBD1
length: 14

DNA: TGTGCCAGCAGTGAAAGGGGGGTAGCGGGCTACGAGCAGTACTTC
CDR3: CASSERGVAGYEQYF
V: TRBV2
size: -
J: TRBJ2-7
D: -
length: 15

DNA: TGTGCCAGCTCACCTACTAGCGGGGGGGCCCTAAGGGAGCAGTTCTTC
CDR3: CASSPTSGGALREQFF
V: TRBV18
size: -
J: TRBJ2-1
D: TRBD2
length: 16

DNA: TGCGCCAGCAGTAGGCCGGGAGTGGGGTCCAATGAGCAGTTCTTC
CDR3: CASSRPGVGSNEQFF
V: TRBV10-2
size: -
J: TRBJ2-1
D: -
length: 15

DNA: TGTGCCAGCAGCTTAGAAACCGGGACAGCCATCCAGACCCAGTACTTC
CDR3: CASSLETGTAIQTQYF
V: TRBV7-2
size: -
J: TRBJ2-5
D: TRBD1
length: 16

DNA: TGCGCCAGCAGCCAAGGAGGGGGCAGGACTGCCTACGAGCAGTACTTC
CDR3: CASSQGGGRTAYEQYF
V: TRBV4-1
size: -
J: TRBJ2-7
D: TRBD1
length: 16

DNA: TGCGCCAGCAGCTTGGGGACAGACGCACTCTACGAGCAGTACTTC
CDR3: CASSLGTDALYEQYF
V: TRBV5-1
size: -
J: TRBJ2-7
D: -
length: 15

DNA: TGTGCCAGCAGCTCTCTCGGAGGAACTTCCAACGAGCAGTACTTC
CDR3: CASSSLGGTSNEQYF
V: TRBV5-4
size: -
J: TRBJ2-7
D: -
length: 15

DNA: TGTGCCAGCAGTACTGGAGGGAACACTGAAGCTTTCTTT
CDR3: CASSTGGNTEAFF
V: TRBV2
size: -
J: TRBJ1-1
D: -
length: 13

DNA: TGTGCCACCAGCAGAGATTCACCTACCTCCTCTGGAAACACCATATATTTT
CDR3: CATSRDSPTSSGNTIYF
V: TRBV15
size: -
J: TRBJ1-3
D: -
length: 17

DNA: TGCGCCAGCAGCCTCTATCGGACAGGGGGCTCTGGGGCCAACGTCCTGACTTTC
CDR3: CASSLYRTGGSGANVLTF
V: TRBV5-1
size: -
J: TRBJ2-6
D: TRBD1
length: 18

DNA: TGTGCCAGCAGTGAAGATAGCGGACGCACAGATACGCAGTATTTT
CDR3: CASSEDSGRTDTQYF
V: TRBV6-1
size: -
J: TRBJ2-3
D: -
length: 15

DNA: TGTGCCAGCAGTTACTCGGGACAGGGCGGTGAAAAACTGTTTTTT
CDR3: CASSYSGQGGEKLFF
V: TRBV6-5
size: -
J: TRBJ1-4
D: TRBD1
length: 15

DNA: TGTGCCAGCAGTGAGGGGACAATCTACGAGCAGTACTTC
CDR3: CASSEGTIYEQYF
V: TRBV6-1
size: -
J: TRBJ2-7
D: -
length: 13